These T cell receptor beta chains were read from a single sample in a study of T cell responses to AZD1222 COVID-19 vaccine. The table came from immunoSEQ multiplex PCR; TCRdb's copy has only in-frame clones and leaves some out. The sample has 180,000 or so clones, 92% seen once; the top ten hold 1.3%. The material sequenced was peripheral blood, taken 28 days after the second AZD1222 dose. These receptors came from an adult who received the AZD1222 COVID-19 vaccine. The CDR3 runs from the conserved cysteine through the conserved F or W. The D gene is left open where the match is weak. Where a row states a size, it is once, few, many or the class of an expanded clone; other rows omit it.

CDR3 DNA	CDR3 protein	clone size	J gene	D gene	V gene
TGCGCCAGCAGCCAAATGGGAAAGGGGCCAACAGATACGCAGTATTTT	CASSQMGKGPTDTQYF	NA	TRBJ2-3	NA	TRBV5-1
TGCGCCAGCAGCTTGGTAACCGGGACAGGGAATTCACCCCTCCACTTT	CASSLVTGTGNSPLHF	NA	TRBJ1-6	TRBD1	TRBV5-1
TGTGCCTGGAGTGTATATTCGTTATACTCCTACGAGCAGTACTTC	CAWSVYSLYSYEQYF	NA	TRBJ2-7	NA	TRBV30
TGTGCCAGCTTGGGACAGGCTGATGGCTACACCTTC	CASLGQADGYTF	NA	TRBJ1-2	TRBD1	TRBV7-9
TGTGCCAGCAGCGTCCGGGACTCCCCAGTAGGGTTGACAGATACGCAGTATTTT	CASSVRDSPVGLTDTQYF	NA	TRBJ2-3	NA	TRBV9
TGTGCCAGCACCCAACGGGGGGGGAGGTTCGGCACTGAAGCTTTCTTT	CASTQRGGRFGTEAFF	NA	TRBJ1-1	NA	TRBV7-2
TGTGCCAGCGTCACCGGGGGTCGGTCCTACGAGCAGTACTTC	CASVTGGRSYEQYF	NA	TRBJ2-7	NA	TRBV6-5
TGTGCCAGCAGCTTAGAAGGACAGGGGTCTGGAAACACCATATATTTT	CASSLEGQGSGNTIYF	NA	TRBJ1-3	TRBD1	TRBV7-6
TGTGCCAGCAGCTTAGCCCTAAGCGGCAGCTCCTACAATGAGCAGTTCTTC	CASSLALSGSSYNEQFF	NA	TRBJ2-1	NA	TRBV7-2
TGTGCCAGCAGCTTATCCCATTCCTCTGGGGCCAACGTCCTGACTTTC	CASSLSHSSGANVLTF	NA	TRBJ2-6	NA	TRBV11-2
TGTGCCAGCAGTCCGGGACTAGCGGGGGGTATCCAAGAGACCCAGTACTTC	CASSPGLAGGIQETQYF	NA	TRBJ2-5	TRBD2	TRBV6-6
TGTGCCAGTAGTACTATTGGCGGTGAAGCTTTCTTT	CASSTIGGEAFF	NA	TRBJ1-1	NA	TRBV19
TGCGCCAGCAGCTTGGGGGGACAGGGTATTTACGCATCTAACTATGGCTACACCTTC	CASSLGGQGIYASNYGYTF	NA	TRBJ1-2	TRBD1	TRBV5-1
TGTGCCAGCAGCCCTCAGGGGACCGGGGAGCTGTTTTTT	CASSPQGTGELFF	NA	TRBJ2-2	NA	TRBV7-6
TGTGCCAGCAGGCGAGTTGGGCGCAATCAGCCCCAGCATTTT	CASRRVGRNQPQHF	NA	TRBJ1-5	NA	TRBV14
TGTGCCAGTAGTCCTAAGACAGGGATCTTGGGGGAGCAGTACTTC	CASSPKTGILGEQYF	NA	TRBJ2-7	TRBD1	TRBV19
TGTGCCAGCAGCCCCCAGGCTTCCTATGGCTACACCTTC	CASSPQASYGYTF	once	TRBJ1-2	NA	TRBV11-2
TGTGCCAGCAGTCTTGACAGGGGGGGGAACAATGAGCAGTTCTTC	CASSLDRGGNNEQFF	few	TRBJ2-1	TRBD1	TRBV6-2/TRBV6-3
TGTGCCAGCAGCTTACGCAGGGGGATCTCCAACGAGCAGTACTTC	CASSLRRGISNEQYF	NA	TRBJ2-7	TRBD1	TRBV7-9
TGTGCCAGCAGACCTGGACAGGGAGGTATGGGTGAGCAGTTCTTC	CASRPGQGGMGEQFF	NA	TRBJ2-1	TRBD1	TRBV7-3
TGTGCCAGCAGCCCGGGGGGGATCGGGGAAAAACTGTTTTTT	CASSPGGIGEKLFF	NA	TRBJ1-4	NA	TRBV2
TGTGCCAGCAGTTTGGGGACTAGCGGGAGAGTGAACACCGGGGAGCTGTTTTTT	CASSLGTSGRVNTGELFF	NA	TRBJ2-2	TRBD2	TRBV28
TGTGCCAGCACGGGGTATTCCGGAAACACCATATATTTT	CASTGYSGNTIYF	NA	TRBJ1-3	NA	TRBV12-3/TRBV12-4
TGTGCCAGCAGCCATCAGAATCAGCCCCAGCATTTT	CASSHQNQPQHF	NA	TRBJ1-5	NA	TRBV5-6
TGTGCCAGCAACCTCGACAGGCACAATCAGGGTTCACCCCTCCACTTT	CASNLDRHNQGSPLHF	NA	TRBJ1-6	NA	TRBV7-9
TGTGCCAGCAGCCTGGGGACTAGTGTTGGCGAGCAGTACTTC	CASSLGTSVGEQYF	NA	TRBJ2-7	TRBD2	TRBV11-1
TGCGCCAGCAGCGCCGAGACAGGGTCTAGGTTGGTCGGTGGCTACACCTTC	CASSAETGSRLVGGYTF	once	TRBJ1-2	TRBD1	TRBV5-1
TGTGCCAGCAGTTACTCTGGCAGGGTGAACACTGAAGCTTTCTTT	CASSYSGRVNTEAFF	NA	TRBJ1-1	NA	TRBV6-2/TRBV6-3
TGTGCCAGCAGTGAAGTGGAACAGCTACCCCAGCATTTT	CASSEVEQLPQHF	NA	TRBJ1-5	NA	TRBV6-1
TGTGCCAGCAGCCCCTTGGGAGGCAACTATGGCTACACCTTC	CASSPLGGNYGYTF	NA	TRBJ1-2	NA	TRBV5-6
TGTGCCAGCAGCCCCGGACAGGCCGACGAGCAGTACTTC	CASSPGQADEQYF	NA	TRBJ2-7	TRBD1	TRBV28
TGTGCCAGCAGCGGACTAGCGGATGAGCAGTTCTTC	CASSGLADEQFF	NA	TRBJ2-1	TRBD2	TRBV2
TGTGCCAGCAAAGGTTCGGAGAGTTCCTCTTCACCCCTCCACTTT	CASKGSESSSSPLHF	NA	TRBJ1-6	NA	TRBV2
TGTGCCAGCAGCTGGGACCGGGACAGGGGAAACACTGAAGCTTTCTTT	CASSWDRDRGNTEAFF	NA	TRBJ1-1	TRBD1	TRBV6-2/TRBV6-3
TGTGCCAGTAGTGAGGTGGAGCGGCTGGGCGGCTACACCTTC	CASSEVERLGGYTF	NA	TRBJ1-2	NA	TRBV19